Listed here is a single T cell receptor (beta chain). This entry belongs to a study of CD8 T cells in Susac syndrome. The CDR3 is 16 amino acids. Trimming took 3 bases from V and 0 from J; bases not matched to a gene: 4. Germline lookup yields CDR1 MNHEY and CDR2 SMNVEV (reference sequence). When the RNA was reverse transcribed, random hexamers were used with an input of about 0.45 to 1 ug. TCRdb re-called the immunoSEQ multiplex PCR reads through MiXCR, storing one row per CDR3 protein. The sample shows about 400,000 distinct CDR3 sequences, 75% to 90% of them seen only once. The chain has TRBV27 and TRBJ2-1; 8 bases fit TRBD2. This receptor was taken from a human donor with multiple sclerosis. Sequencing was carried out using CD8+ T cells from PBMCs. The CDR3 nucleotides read TGTGCCAGCAGTTTTATCAGCGGGGGCTCCTACAATGAGCAGTTCTTC. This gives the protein CASSFISGGSYNEQFF.